This TCR beta chain is from a study of T cells in Graves' hyperthyroidism and ophthalmopathy. General study points: Within blood appeared most thyroid clonotypes that had expanded above 0.001.

Amplification yielded TCR beta CDR3 regions, with RNA transcripts as the source. An initial round of RT-PCR targeting the TCR CDR3 relied on the HTBI primer set. One entry per CDR3 protein, called by TCRdb with MiXCR from the multiplex PCR reads. The sample lists about 720,000 distinct CDR3 sequences, roughly a sixth occurring once. This clonotype has a count of ten or more. Its antigen is currently unknown. The CDR3 is 20 amino acids. The V end lost 5 bases, the J end lost 0 bases, and 23 bases lay between the germline ends. Germline CDR1 ENHRY, CDR2 SYGVKD. The TCR was taken from a woman aged 50 to 65 with Graves' hyperthyroidism that later progressed to Graves' ophthalmopathy. The sequenced material came from blood. J is TRBJ2-6 and V is TRBV10-3; D is perhaps TRBD2 (7 bases). CDR3 amino acids: CAISYPVGGGTTSGANVLTF. The CDR3 DNA reads as TGTGCCATCAGTTATCCCGTCGGGGGAGGGACAACCTCTGGGGCCAACGTCCTGACTTTC.